The 5 T cell receptor beta chains below all came from one sample that was sequenced in a study of T-cell memory formation after mild COVID-19. TCRdb analysed the 5' RACE reads with MiXCR anew, one entry per CDR3 protein. Counted here are around 340,000 distinct CDR3 sequences, approximately 15% occurring once; the ten biggest clones make up approximately 20%. Sequencing used PBMCs or a T cell subset sorted from them (not recorded which). These TCRs come from a man younger than 35 who had mild COVID-19 (a few samples of this study predate the infection). Cell type and time point are not known.

The CDR3 sequence is CASSQDSGGYGYTF. In nucleotides, the CDR3 is TGTGCCAGCAGCCAAGATTCAGGGGGCTATGGCTACACCTTC. The chain recombines TRBV4-2 with TRBJ1-2; TRBD1 aligns across 7 bases. CDR1 and CDR2 (germline): LGHNA, YNFKEQ. The CDR3 loop spans 14 amino acids. The V and J ends lost 0 bases and 4 bases, in that order; junction bases with no gene match: 2.

This sequence joins TRBV19 and TRBJ1-5; no firm D call. The CDR3 covers 13 residues. V shed 6 bases and J shed 4 bases, with 10 bases lying between them. From germline, CDR1 is LNHDA and CDR2 SQIVND (reference sequence). Here the CDR3 reads CASRWRGNQPQHF. For the CDR3, the DNA is TGTGCCAGTAGATGGCGGGGAAATCAGCCCCAGCATTTT.

J is TRBJ2-5 and V is TRBV28; D unresolved. The germline V gene has CDR1 MDHEN and CDR2 SYDVKM. With 3 bases removed from V and 1 base from J, the gap between germline ends came to 6 bases. The CDR3 consists of 13 residues. The CDR3 here is CASSFPAQETQYF. The CDR3 region has the DNA TGTGCCAGCAGTTTTCCGGCCCAAGAGACCCAGTACTTC. Full variable domain (outside the CDR3, taken from reference TRBV28 and TRBJ2-5): DVKVTQSSRYLVKRTGEKVFLECVQDMDHENMFWYRQDPGLGLRLIYFSYDVKMKEKGDIPEGYSVSREKKERFSLILESASTNQTSMYLCASSFPAQETQYFGPGTRLLVL.

The chain links TRBV10-3 to TRBJ1-5, with D possibly matching TRBD1 (5 bases). V lost 4 bases and J lost 2, with 12 bases in between. The CDR3 spans 15 residues. CDR1 is ENHRY and CDR2 is SYGVKD in the germline V gene. CDR3 coding DNA: TGTGCCATCAGTGGGAAAGGGGACGGCAATCAGCCCCAGCATTTT. Translating it yields CAISGKGDGNQPQHF.

This chain joins TRBV2 and TRBJ1-4, with 7 bases fitting TRBD1. This CDR3 spans 14 amino acids. Trimming at V came to 5 bases and at J to 8 bases, leaving 8 bases not matched to a gene. Germline V gives CDR1 SNHLY, CDR2 FYNNEI. CDR3 protein: CASSYRGRGEKLFF. DNA of the CDR3: TGTGCCAGCAGTTACAGGGGACGAGGGGAAAAACTGTTTTTT. Combining the CDR3 with reference TRBV2 and TRBJ1-4 gives the whole variable domain EPEVTQTPSHQVTQMGQEVILRCVPISNHLYFYWYRQILGQKVEFLVSFYNNEISEKSEIFDDQFSVERPDGSNFTLKIRSTKLEDSAMYFCASSYRGRGEKLFFGSGTQLSVL.